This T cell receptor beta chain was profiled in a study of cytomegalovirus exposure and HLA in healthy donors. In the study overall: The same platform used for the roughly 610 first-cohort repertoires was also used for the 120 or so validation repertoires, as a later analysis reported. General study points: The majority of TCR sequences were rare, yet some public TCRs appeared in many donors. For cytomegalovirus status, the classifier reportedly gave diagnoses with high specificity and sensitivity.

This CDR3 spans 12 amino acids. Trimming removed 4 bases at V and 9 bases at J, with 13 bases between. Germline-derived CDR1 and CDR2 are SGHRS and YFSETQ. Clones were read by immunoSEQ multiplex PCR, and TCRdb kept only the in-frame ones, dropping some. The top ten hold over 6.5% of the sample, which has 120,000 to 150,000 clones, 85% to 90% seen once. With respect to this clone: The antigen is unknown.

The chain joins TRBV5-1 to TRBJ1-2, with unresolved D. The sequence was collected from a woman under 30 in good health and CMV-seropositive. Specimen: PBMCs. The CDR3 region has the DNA TGCGCCAGCAGCCCTGAGGGAGACCGCTACACCTTC. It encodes CASSPEGDRYTF.